The TCR beta chain under discussion was sequenced for a study of blood T cell repertoires in COVID-19. Original analysis: Amplified reference gene primers provided the basis for estimating nucleated cell counts. The data were produced by immunoSEQ multiplex PCR, yet TCRdb's version contains in-frame clones alone and is incomplete. Clone size and V and J calls were adopted from that table, with D and trimming inferred from the DNA. There are 150,000 to 200,000 clones in the sample; 81% occur only once, and approximately 12% lies in the top ten. Looked up from germline, CDR1 is MGHRA and CDR2 is YSYEKL. V shed 3 bases and J shed 0 bases, with 13 bases lying between them. This CDR3 spans 16 amino acids.

The sequenced sample consisted of peripheral blood. This clonotype was sampled from a woman aged 80 or older with COVID-19, enrolled during active disease. This chain links TRBV4-1 with TRBJ2-3, with a possible D match to TRBD1 (5 bases). The CDR3, as DNA: TGCGCCAGCAGCCAGAGCAGGACACCCAGCACAGATACGCAGTATTTT. Amino acids: CASSQSRTPSTDTQYF.